This T cell receptor (beta chain) was found in a study of T cells in Graves' hyperthyroidism and ophthalmopathy. With regard to this clonotype: Its antigen is currently unknown.

Authors of the study amplified TCR beta CDR3 regions from RNA transcripts. An initial round of RT-PCR targeting the TCR CDR3 relied on the HTBI primer set. TCRdb itself ran the multiplex PCR reads through MiXCR, one entry per CDR3 protein. Counted here are about 640,000 distinct CDR3 sequences, 20% to 25% occurring once; the ten biggest clones make up 34%. CDR3 length: 15 amino acids. V lost 4 bases, J lost 6 bases, and 9 bases stayed unmatched. The germline V gene has CDR1 MDHEN and CDR2 SYDVKM. Used for diagnoses were clinical symptoms, serum thyroxine and TRAb, thyroid ultrasound and orbital computed tomography. Source material for PBMCs was around 10 ml fresh peripheral blood. General observations from the study: Ophthalmopathy and stable hyperthyroidism were separated by a 13 V-J model.

Sequenced input: blood. The sequence came from a man aged 25 to 45 with Graves' ophthalmopathy. The rearrangement joins TRBV28 to TRBJ1-5; 7 nucleotides align to TRBD1. Here the CDR3 reads CASSSDRADGQPQHF. Written as DNA, the CDR3 is TGTGCCAGCAGTTCTGACAGGGCCGATGGTCAGCCCCAGCATTTT.